The sequence of this TCR beta chain was determined in a study of cytomegalovirus exposure and HLA in healthy donors (dated by TCRdb to about 2017). About the full investigation: An earlier analysis of under 600 of the donors reported approximately 300 Gb of sequence data and roughly 110 million unique TCR beta sequences from 150 million to 200 million T cells. The study was designed to test whether signatures of past pathogen exposure could be identified by cataloging public T cell receptors. A later analysis re-analyzed previously published TCR beta repertoires from 660 or so donors and added high-resolution HLA genotyping to study TCR occurrence patterns. A later genetic analysis took genome-wide SNP genotypes for about three fifths of the 666 donors and used that subset as a discovery cohort. About 310 gigabases of sequencing data and 78 million or so unique TCR sequences were included in an early release covering 500 to 750 HLA-typed donors. The genetic ancestry cluster associated with self-reported Caucasian donors included about four fifths of the roughly 390 genotyped donors. In the later analysis, no new phenotypic data were used to find candidate immune exposures; instead, reliance was placed on TCR beta sequences and their occurrence across donors. Roughly 5 DR-DQ haplotypes were treated as single units for association and clustering because of strong linkage in the cohort. Among around 400 genotyped donors of the cohort, an average of around 250,000 unique TCR beta nucleotide sequences was sequenced per donor, of which about 19% were non-productive. Typing coverage differed by locus: A, B, C, DRB1 and DQB1 were typed in about 620-640 donors, DQA1 in about 500, DPA1 in roughly 590, and DPB1 in around 490. HLA typing included class I and class II loci at four-digit resolution. An earlier analysis of nearly 600 of the donors applied high-throughput TCR beta sequencing to assess whether each TCR beta V gene segment acted as functional or pseudogenic. Alongside the repertoire data, information on donor age, sex, ethnicity and CMV serostatus was compiled. To predict cytomegalovirus infection status, the study combined high-throughput TCR immunosequencing, statistical association of individual TCRs with disease status, and machine learning. Besides the first cohort of about 730 subjects, a separate validation cohort made up of 120 different subjects was used. The T cell repertoires of around 730 subjects were profiled by immunosequencing and related to cytomegalovirus serostatus. Every repertoire in the discovery cohort had been generated on one and the same sequencing platform. The full study reports these points: In a later analysis, HLA-associated TCR beta chains were found to be more clonally expanded and to have lower generation probabilities than equally common non-associated chains. Some 16 rarely observed V segments, including chromosome 9 orphons, were excluded from the earlier analysis of several hundred of the donors because counts were too low. Correlated functional status among segregating V segments might reflect linkage disequilibrium, but an unknown experimental factor could not be ruled out. A few of the identified cytomegalovirus-associated TCR beta chains were confirmed in vitro to be specific for cytomegalovirus antigens. According to a later analysis, most CMV-associated TCR beta chains appeared to be HLA-restricted, and the HLA associations seemed to be driven largely by CMV exposure. Some IMGT-functional V segments, including TRBV6-2 and TRBV6-3, could not be told apart with the 87-base-pair reads, so those segments were excluded. An association between a missense DCLRE1C variant and V-gene and J-gene trimming of TCR beta chains was found in a later genetic analysis and replicated in an independent cohort. The study gave a list of under 200 TCR beta chains associated with cytomegalovirus. In a later analysis, some 18,000 TCR beta sequences were associated with specific HLA alleles at a false discovery rate of 0.05. It was suggested by the authors that the approach could potentially be generalized to other disease states and immunological phenotypes. According to a later analysis, TCR association rates differed among HLA loci, with DRB1 alleles showing the most associated TCRs and HLA-C alleles showing the fewest. Assigning TCR associations to individual alleles was difficult when HLA alleles, especially DR and DQ, strongly co-occurred. The sequencing pipeline was judged likely to have produced a cluster of highly shared sequence variants as a technical artifact. CMV serostatus was the only immune exposure information available for the cohort. An earlier analysis of approximately 540 of the donors showed that most TCR beta V segments appeared in productive rearrangements either about 90% or about 30% of the time, which broadly matched IMGT annotations. Most TCR sequences were observed very rarely across donors, whereas some public TCRs were present in many individuals. In a later analysis, several top co-occurrence clusters were reported to appear linked to parvovirus B19, influenza, CMV and Epstein-Barr virus. The classifier was reported to diagnose cytomegalovirus status with high specificity and sensitivity in both the original and validation cohorts. HLA typing was unavailable for some donors at each locus, so association tests used only the typed subset. Roughly uniform sequencing depth across donors was assumed in presence/absence analyses, although this assumption may not hold. A later genetic analysis reported fewer N-insertions in productive TCRs among donors in an Asian-associated ancestry cluster than the roughly 700-donor mean. Only TCR beta chains were sequenced in this cohort, and the absence of alpha or paired-chain data limited detectable features. A further reported finding was that TCR beta sequences accurately predicted the HLA-A and HLA-B alleles for most subjects in the first cohort.

The cohort comprised 550 to 700 healthy bone marrow donors. All cohort members were sampled while nominally healthy, although unrecorded immune exposures were likely present. The donor tested CMV seropositive, placing the donor among the 290 or so seropositive members of the cohort. A peripheral blood sample was collected from each donor, and TCR beta sequencing was performed on peripheral blood mononuclear cells. The Qiagen DNeasy Blood Extraction Kit was used to extract genomic DNA from the blood cell samples. Concerning this clone: The clone's antigen remains unknown. No clone much larger than this one lies a single base away; base qualities are absent.

Trimming removed 4 bases from V and 0 bases from J, leaving 10 bases between the germline ends. CDR3 length: 15 amino acids, cysteine to phenylalanine. Kept here is only the CDR3 DNA, which spans 45 bases and is read in frame from base 1. Sequences LGHNA (CDR1) and YNFKEQ (CDR2) are obtained from the germline V gene. Libraries were prepared through the immunoSEQ multiplex PCR assay. The multiplex PCR relied on a mix of 60 forward primers for TCR Vbeta segments and 13 reverse primers for TCR Jbeta segments. The CDR3 region of rearranged TCR beta genes was amplified from genomic DNA by a multiplex PCR assay. On the Illumina HiSeq System, the amplified TCR beta libraries were sequenced as 87-base-pair reads. As for how the authors treated the data: A later analysis counted approximately 76 million unique TCR beta chains across the 650 to 800 repertoires, and around 9.9 million of these chains were shared by at least two donors. A nearest-neighbor algorithm error-corrected the raw reads and collapsed the reads into unique sequences, merging closely related sequences to remove PCR and sequencing errors. Alignment of CDR3 sequences to IMGT reference sequences was used to assign V, D and J gene segments. For a sequence to be retained, a match of at least six nucleotides was required to both a V gene segment and a J gene segment. Rearrangements were classified as productive when the CDR3 lacked stop codons and remained in frame with V and J, and all other rearrangements were classified as non-productive. Following IMGT convention, CDR3 was defined as the stretch from the second conserved V-encoded cysteine up to the conserved J-encoded phenylalanine. The earlier analysis of about 560 of the donors excluded any sequence lacking an unambiguous match to a single V gene segment. In an earlier analysis of approximately 500 of the donors, a V segment was called functional when productive rearrangements were above 56.7%, and segregating when the standard deviation between donors exceeded 5%. A statistical classification framework was built for diagnosing cytomegalovirus status from the catalog of TCR beta chain sequences. A later analysis assigned V and J genes by comparing TCR nucleotide sequences with IMGT/GENE-DB human TR gene sequences. In a later analysis, CDR3 sequences and most-parsimonious VDJ recombination scenarios were assigned using the TCRdist pipeline. In a later analysis, each TCR beta chain was defined by its CDR3 amino acid sequence together with its V-gene family, and reads lacking a unique V-gene family were excluded. A later analysis removed several hundred highly shared, low-generation-probability nucleotide sequences to deal with suspected cross-contamination and a sequencing artifact. In a later analysis, a clonal expansion index was calculated for each public chain from normalized within-repertoire ranks of inferred template counts. In a later analysis, generation probabilities were computed with a VDJ recombination model fitted to out-of-frame rearrangements, and the resulting probabilities were checked against IGoR. In a later analysis, hypergeometric tests were used to score TCR-TCR, TCR-HLA and TCR-CMV co-occurrence, with a repertoire-size bias correction applied to TCR pairs. To estimate false discovery rates, a later analysis permuted the HLA or CMV assignments 20 times. In a later analysis, co-occurring TCRs were grouped using DBSCAN, and TCRdist sequence similarity was added for clustering within HLA-allele-positive subsets. For co-occurrence clustering, repertoires with fewer than 30,000 or more than 120,000 public chains were excluded, along with five repertoires with anomalous nucleotide sharing. Not all clones reach the TCRdb copy of this immuneACCESS table, which keeps in-frame sequences only. Checked studies attribute under half of the gap to unresolved V genes and leave the rest unexplained. V and J calls and clone size follow that table, whereas D and trimming were derived from the DNA. The sample table shows approximately 100,000 clones, and approximately 70% are seen once. The top ten clones comprise 4.8% of the sample.

Sequenced material: PBMCs. The rearrangement combines TRBV4-2 with TRBJ2-1; the D gene is not confidently resolved. The receptor was derived from a woman aged 18-29 years in good health and CMV-seropositive. CDR3 sequence: CASSPLPSSYNEQFF. The DNA reads as follows: TGTGCCAGCAGCCCCCTCCCGAGCTCCTACAATGAGCAGTTCTTC.